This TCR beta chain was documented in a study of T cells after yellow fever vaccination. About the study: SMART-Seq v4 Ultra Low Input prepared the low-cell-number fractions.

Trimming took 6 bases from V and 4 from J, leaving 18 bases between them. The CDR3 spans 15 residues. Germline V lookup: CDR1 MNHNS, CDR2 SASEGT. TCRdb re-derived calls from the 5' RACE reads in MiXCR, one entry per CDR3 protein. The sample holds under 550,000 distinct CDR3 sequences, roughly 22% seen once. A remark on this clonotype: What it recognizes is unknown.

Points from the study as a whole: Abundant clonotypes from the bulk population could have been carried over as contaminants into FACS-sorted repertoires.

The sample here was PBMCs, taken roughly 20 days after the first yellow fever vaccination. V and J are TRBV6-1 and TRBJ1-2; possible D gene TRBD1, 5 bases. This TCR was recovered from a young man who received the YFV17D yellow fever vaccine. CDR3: CASSRQNPTLYGYTF. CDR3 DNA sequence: TGTGCCAGCAGCAGACAGAACCCCACACTCTATGGCTACACCTTC.